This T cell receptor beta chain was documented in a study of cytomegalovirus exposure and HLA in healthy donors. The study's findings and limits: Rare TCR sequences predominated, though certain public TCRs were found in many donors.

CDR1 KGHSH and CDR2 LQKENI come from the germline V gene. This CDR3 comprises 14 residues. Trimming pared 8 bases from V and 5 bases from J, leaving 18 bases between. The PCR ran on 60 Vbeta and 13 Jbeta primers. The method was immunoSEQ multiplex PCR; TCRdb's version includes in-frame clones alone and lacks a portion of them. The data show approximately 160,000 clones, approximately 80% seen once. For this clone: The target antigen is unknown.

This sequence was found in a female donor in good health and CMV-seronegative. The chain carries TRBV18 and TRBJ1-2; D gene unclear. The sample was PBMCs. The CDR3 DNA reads TGTGCCAGCCTCGCTTCCTGGGGAGATTATGGCTACACCTTC. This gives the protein CASLASWGDYGYTF. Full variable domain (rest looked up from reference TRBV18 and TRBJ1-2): NAGVMQNPRHLVRRRGQEARLRCSPMKGHSHVYWYRQLPEEGLKFMVYLQKENIIDESGMPKERFSAEFPKEGPSILRIQQVVRGDSAAYFCASLASWGDYGYTFGSGTRLTVV.